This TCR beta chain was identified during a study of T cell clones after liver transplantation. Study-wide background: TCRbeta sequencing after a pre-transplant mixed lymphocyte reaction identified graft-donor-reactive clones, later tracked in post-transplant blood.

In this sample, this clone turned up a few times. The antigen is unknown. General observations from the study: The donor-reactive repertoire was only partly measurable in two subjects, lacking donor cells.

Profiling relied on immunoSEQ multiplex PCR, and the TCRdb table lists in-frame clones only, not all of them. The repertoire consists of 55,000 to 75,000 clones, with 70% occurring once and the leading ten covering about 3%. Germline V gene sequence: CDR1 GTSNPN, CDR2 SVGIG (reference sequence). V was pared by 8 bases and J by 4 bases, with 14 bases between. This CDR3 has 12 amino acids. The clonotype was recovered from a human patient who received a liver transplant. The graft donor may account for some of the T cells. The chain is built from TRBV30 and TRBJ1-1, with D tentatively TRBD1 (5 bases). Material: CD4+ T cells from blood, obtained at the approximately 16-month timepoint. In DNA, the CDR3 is TGTGCCAGTGCGCAGGGAGGCACTGAAGCTTTCTTT. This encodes CASAQGGTEAFF.